Listed here are 3 T cell receptor beta chains from one sample, sequenced in a study of blood T cell repertoires in COVID-19. Here immunoSEQ multiplex PCR was the method, and the copy in TCRdb shows in-frame clones only, minus some. The profile shows hundreds of thousands of clones, 89% of them singletons. Sequencing was performed on PBMCs or T cells enriched from blood (not recorded which). Receptors originate from a woman younger than 45 with acute COVID-19.

The chain links TRBV11-2 to TRBJ1-2; TRBD1 is a possible D gene (5 bases). The CDR3 consists of 14 residues. The germline CDR1 and CDR2 sequences are SGHAT and FQNNGV. Trimming took off 3 bases at V and 5 bases at J, with 13 bases between the two ends. This CDR3 reads CASSFSRARYGYTF. The CDR3 region has the DNA TGTGCCAGCAGCTTCTCCAGGGCCCGGTATGGCTACACCTTC.

The chain links TRBV27 to TRBJ2-3, with 8 positions matching TRBD1. CDR3 size: 14 residues. V trimming: 7 bases; J trimming: 8 bases; junction bases outside the gene matches: 11. Germline V gene data show CDR1 as MNHEY and CDR2 as SMNVEV (reference sequence). The CDR3 spells CASTQGAPVGTQYF. CDR3 in DNA: TGTGCCAGCACTCAGGGGGCCCCCGTGGGTACGCAGTATTTT.

The rearrangement joins TRBV6-1 to TRBJ1-2, with D perhaps matching TRBD1 (5 bases). The CDR3 consists of 17 residues. From germline, CDR1 is MNHNS and CDR2 SASEGT. V lost 2 bases and J 4 bases, leaving 20 bases between the germline ends. The CDR3: CASSERIGASFFYGYTF. CDR3 DNA: TGTGCCAGCAGTGAACGAATAGGGGCCTCGTTTTTCTATGGCTACACCTTC.